The 12 T cell receptor beta chains in this list originate from one sample, sequenced in a study of T cell changes during pregnancy in multiple sclerosis. The method was immunoSEQ multiplex PCR; TCRdb's version includes in-frame clones alone and lacks a portion of them. The profile shows some 81,000 clones, 70% to 90% of them singletons. The material sequenced was peripheral blood, taken before pregnancy. The receptors were sampled from a female donor with multiple sclerosis, enrolled in a pregnancy study.

V and J are TRBV29-1 and TRBJ1-1; TRBD1 matches at 7 bases. The germline V gene encodes CDR1 SQVTM and CDR2 ANQGSEA. The V gene end was trimmed by 7 bases and the J gene end by 2 bases; junction bases not matched to a gene: 7. The length of the CDR3 is 13 residues. This CDR3 reads CSARRDRNTEAFF. DNA for the CDR3: TGCAGCGCCCGAAGGGACAGAAACACTGAAGCTTTCTTT. The full variable domain, in which reference TRBV29-1 and TRBJ1-1 provide the parts outside the CDR3, is SAVISQKPSRDICQRGTSLTIQCQVDSQVTMMFWYRQQPGQSLTLIATANQGSEATYESGFVIDKFPISRPNLTFSTLTVSNMSPEDSSIYLCSARRDRNTEAFFGQGTRLTVV.

The V and J genes are TRBV6-5 and TRBJ2-7; 8 bases match TRBD1. Germline-derived CDR1 and CDR2 are MNHEY and SVGAGI. The CDR3 contains 14 residues. V shed 6 bases, J shed 5 bases, and the junction held 9 bases outside the gene matches. DNA for the CDR3: TGTGCCAGCAGCGCCGGGACAGGAGGCCACGAGCAGTACTTC. Encoded protein: CASSAGTGGHEQYF.

This clone was counted between two and nine times. This chain links TRBV6-1 with TRBJ1-6; 7 bases map to TRBD1. The germline gives CDR1 MNHNS, CDR2 SASEGT. V gave up 6 bases and J gave up 12 bases; unmatched junction bases: 5. The CDR3 length is 12 residues. CDR3 loop: CASRDTGVPLHF. The CDR3, as DNA: TGTGCCAGCAGAGACACAGGGGTACCCCTCCACTTT.

The rearrangement links TRBV10-2 to TRBJ2-3; TRBD2 matches 8 bases. Germline V lookup: CDR1 WSHSY, CDR2 SAAADI. This CDR3 comprises 14 residues. V lost 6 bases to trimming and J lost 3 bases; unmatched junction nucleotides: 5. CDR3 loop: CASRRGGFTDTQYF. As DNA, the CDR3 is TGCGCCAGCAGACGCGGGGGGTTTACAGATACGCAGTATTTT.

This chain connects TRBV10-3 to TRBJ2-5; D remains ambiguous. The germline V gene has CDR1 ENHRY and CDR2 SYGVKD. The CDR3 extends over 11 amino acids. The germline V and J ends were trimmed by 6 bases and 4 bases, with 6 bases remaining between them. The CDR3 here is CAIRVGETQYF. The CDR3 DNA reads as TGTGCCATCAGAGTCGGAGAGACCCAGTACTTC.

The chain couples TRBV2 to TRBJ2-2; D not resolved. Trimming removed 7 bases from V and 3 bases from J, with 12 bases in between. The CDR3 has 14 residues. Germline loops: CDR1 SNHLY, CDR2 FYNNEI. This CDR3 is CASKPTGYTGELFF. CDR3 nucleotide sequence: TGTGCCAGCAAGCCGACTGGATACACCGGGGAGCTGTTTTTT.

The sample holds a few counts of this clone. The chain employs TRBV4-1 and TRBJ1-1, with D unresolved. CDR3 length: 14 residues. Germline CDR1 reads MGHRA; CDR2 reads YSYEKL. Trimming took 0 bases from V and 5 from J, leaving 10 bases between them. The DNA of the CDR3 is TGCGCCAGCAGCCAAGAGAGGGCGAGAACTGAAGCTTTCTTT. Translation gives CASSQERARTEAFF.

The J gene is TRBJ1-5, the V gene TRBV6-5, with 7 bases that match TRBD1. J gave up 1 base and V 6 bases, and 0 bases lay outside the gene matches. CDR3 length equals 13 residues. Germline V lookup: CDR1 MNHEY, CDR2 SVGAGI. CDR3: CASRDRSNQPQHF. CDR3 in DNA: TGTGCCAGCAGGGACAGGAGCAATCAGCCCCAGCATTTT.

The chain joins TRBV13 to TRBJ1-3; 8 positions agree with TRBD1. Trimming at V came to 5 bases and at J to 2 bases, leaving 5 bases not matched to a gene. The CDR3 contains 15 residues. In germline, CDR1 is PRHDT, CDR2 FYEKMQ (reference sequence). CDR3: CASSPGTGPGNTIYF. The CDR3 DNA follows: TGTGCCAGCAGCCCCGGGACAGGCCCTGGAAACACCATATATTTT.

The chain is built from TRBV15 and TRBJ1-6, with D unresolved. The V gene lost 6 bases and the J gene lost 7 bases, with 10 bases spanning the gap. This CDR3 spans 13 amino acids. The germline gives CDR1 LNHNV, CDR2 YYDKDF (reference sequence). The chain's CDR3 is CATSKSTNSPLHF. In DNA form, the CDR3 reads TGTGCCACCAGTAAGAGCACCAATTCACCCCTCCACTTT.

The V call is TRBV7-3, the J call TRBJ1-1; unclear D gene. Trimming stripped 4 bases from V and 2 bases from J, with 8 bases between. Germline V gene lookup returns CDR1 SGHTA and CDR2 FQGTGA. This CDR3 spans 13 amino acids. Written as DNA, the CDR3 is TGTGCCAGCAGCTCTATAAAAAACACTGAAGCTTTCTTT. Translation: CASSSIKNTEAFF. The variable domain in full, completed from reference TRBV7-3 and TRBJ1-1, reads GAGVSQTPSNKVTEKGKYVELRCDPISGHTALYWYRQSLGQGPEFLIYFQGTGAADDSGLPNDRFFAVRPEGSVSTLKIQRTERGDSAVYLCASSSIKNTEAFFGQGTRLTVV.

V is TRBV7-6 and J is TRBJ1-4, with TRBD1 matching 7 bases. CDR1 and CDR2 (germline): SGHVS, FNYEAQ. The CDR3 totals 15 residues. The V segment lost 5 bases and the J segment 4 bases; nucleotides outside the gene matches: 7. CDR3 protein: CASSDMGQYNEKLFF. The CDR3 coding sequence is TGTGCCAGCAGCGACATGGGACAGTATAATGAAAAACTGTTTTTT.